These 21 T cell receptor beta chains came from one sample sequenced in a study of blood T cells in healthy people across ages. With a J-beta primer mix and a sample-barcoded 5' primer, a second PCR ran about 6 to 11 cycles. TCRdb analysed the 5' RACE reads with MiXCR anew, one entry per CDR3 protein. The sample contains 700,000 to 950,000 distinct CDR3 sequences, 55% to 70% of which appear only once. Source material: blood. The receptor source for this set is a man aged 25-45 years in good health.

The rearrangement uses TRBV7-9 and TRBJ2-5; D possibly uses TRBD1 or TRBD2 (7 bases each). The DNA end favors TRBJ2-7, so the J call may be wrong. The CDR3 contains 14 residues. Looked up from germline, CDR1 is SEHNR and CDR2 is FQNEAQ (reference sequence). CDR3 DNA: TGTGCCAGCAGTTCACCCCAGGGGGGGAACGAGCAGTACTTC. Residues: CASSSPQGGNEQYF.

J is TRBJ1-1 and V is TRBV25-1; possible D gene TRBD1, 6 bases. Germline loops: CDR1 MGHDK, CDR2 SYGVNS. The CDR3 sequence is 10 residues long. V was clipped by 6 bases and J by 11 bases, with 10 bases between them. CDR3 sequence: CASRGARAFF. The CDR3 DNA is TGTGCCAGCAGGGGGGCTAGGGCTTTCTTT. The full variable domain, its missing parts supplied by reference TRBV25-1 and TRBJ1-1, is EADIYQTPRYLVIGTGKKITLECSQTMGHDKMYWYQQDPGMELHLIHYSYGVNSTEKGDLSSESTVSRIRTEHFPLTLESARPSHTSQYLCASRGARAFFGQGTRLTVV.

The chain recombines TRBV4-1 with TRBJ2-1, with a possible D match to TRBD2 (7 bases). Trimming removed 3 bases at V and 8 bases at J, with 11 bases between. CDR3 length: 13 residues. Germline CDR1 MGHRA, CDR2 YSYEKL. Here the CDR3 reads CASSHGGADEQFF. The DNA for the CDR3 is TGCGCCAGCAGCCATGGGGGGGCGGATGAGCAGTTCTTC.

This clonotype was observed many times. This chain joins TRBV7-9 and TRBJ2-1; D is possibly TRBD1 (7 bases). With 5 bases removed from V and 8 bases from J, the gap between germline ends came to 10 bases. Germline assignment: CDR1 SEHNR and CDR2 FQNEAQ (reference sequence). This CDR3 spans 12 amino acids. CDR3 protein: CASSPGGYEQFF. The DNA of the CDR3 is TGTGCCAGCAGCCCAGGGGGGTATGAGCAGTTCTTC. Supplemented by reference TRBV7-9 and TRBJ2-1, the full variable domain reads DTGVSQNPRHKITKRGQNVTFRCDPISEHNRLYWYRQTLGQGPEFLTYFQNEAQLEKSRLLSDRFSAERPKGSFSTLEIQRTEQGDSAMYLCASSPGGYEQFFGPGTRLTVL.

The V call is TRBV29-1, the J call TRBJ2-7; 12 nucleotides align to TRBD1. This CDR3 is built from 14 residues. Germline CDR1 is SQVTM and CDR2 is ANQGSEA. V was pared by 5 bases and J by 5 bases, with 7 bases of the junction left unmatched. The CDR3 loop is CSVKTGTGGNEQYF. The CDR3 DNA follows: TGCAGCGTTAAAACCGGGACAGGGGGCAACGAGCAGTACTTC.

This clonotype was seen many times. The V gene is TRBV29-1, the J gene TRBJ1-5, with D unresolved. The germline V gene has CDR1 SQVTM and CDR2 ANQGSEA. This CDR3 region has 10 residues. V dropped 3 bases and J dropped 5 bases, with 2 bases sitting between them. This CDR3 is CSVDYQPQHF. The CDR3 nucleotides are TGCAGCGTTGACTATCAGCCCCAGCATTTT.

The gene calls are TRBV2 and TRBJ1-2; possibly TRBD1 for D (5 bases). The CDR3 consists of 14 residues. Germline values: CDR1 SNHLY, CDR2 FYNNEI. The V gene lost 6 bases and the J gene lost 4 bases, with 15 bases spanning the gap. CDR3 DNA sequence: TGTGCCAGCAGCGGTCTGACAGACCGCTATGGCTACACCTTC. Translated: CASSGLTDRYGYTF. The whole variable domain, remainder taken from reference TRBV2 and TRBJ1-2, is EPEVTQTPSHQVTQMGQEVILRCVPISNHLYFYWYRQILGQKVEFLVSFYNNEISEKSEIFDDQFSVERPDGSNFTLKIRSTKLEDSAMYFCASSGLTDRYGYTFGSGTRLTVV.

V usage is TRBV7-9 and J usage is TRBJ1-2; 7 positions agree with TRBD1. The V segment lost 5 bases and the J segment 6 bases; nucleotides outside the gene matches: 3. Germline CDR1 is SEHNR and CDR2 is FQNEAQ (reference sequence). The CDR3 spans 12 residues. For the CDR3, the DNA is TGTGCCAGCAGCATAACAGGGGATGGCTACACCTTC. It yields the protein CASSITGDGYTF.

The CDR3 loop reads CATSDTRAAWETQYF. The DNA of the CDR3 is TGTGCCACCAGTGATACCAGGGCAGCGTGGGAGACCCAGTACTTC. J is TRBJ2-5 and V is TRBV24-1; D perhaps matches TRBD1 (5 bases). Germline CDR1 reads KGHDR; CDR2 reads SFDVKD. V was shortened by 3 bases and J by 5 bases, with 15 bases between the two germline ends. The CDR3 spans 15 residues.

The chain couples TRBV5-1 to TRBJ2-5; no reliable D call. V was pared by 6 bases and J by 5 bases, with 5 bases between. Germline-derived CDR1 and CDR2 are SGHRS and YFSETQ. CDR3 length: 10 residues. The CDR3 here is CASKAETQYF. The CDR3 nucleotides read TGCGCCAGCAAGGCGGAGACCCAGTACTTC.

Here the CDR3 reads CASSEAEVHRLADVYQETQYF. CDR3 in DNA: TGTGCCAGCAGTGAAGCAGAAGTCCATCGACTAGCAGACGTATACCAAGAGACCCAGTACTTC. V usage is TRBV2 and J usage is TRBJ2-5; 7 bases match TRBD2. CDR1 is SNHLY and CDR2 is FYNNEI in the germline V gene. V lost 0 bases and J lost 0; bases outside the gene matches: 19. The CDR3 spans 21 residues. Drawing the rest from reference TRBV2 and TRBJ2-5, the complete variable domain is EPEVTQTPSHQVTQMGQEVILRCVPISNHLYFYWYRQILGQKVEFLVSFYNNEISEKSEIFDDQFSVERPDGSNFTLKIRSTKLEDSAMYFCASSEAEVHRLADVYQETQYFGPGTRLLVL.

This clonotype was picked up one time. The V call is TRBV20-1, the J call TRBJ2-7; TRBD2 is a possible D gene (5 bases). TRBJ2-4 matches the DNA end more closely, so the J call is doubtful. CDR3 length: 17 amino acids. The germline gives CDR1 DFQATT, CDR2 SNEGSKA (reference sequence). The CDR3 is CSARDLKDSQAKNIQYF. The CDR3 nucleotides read TGCAGTGCTAGAGATTTAAAGGACTCCCAAGCCAAAAACATTCAGTACTTC.

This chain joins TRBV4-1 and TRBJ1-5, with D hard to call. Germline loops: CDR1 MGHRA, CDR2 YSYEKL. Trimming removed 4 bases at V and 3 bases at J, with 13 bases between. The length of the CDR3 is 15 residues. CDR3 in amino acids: CASSPSQHLNQPQHF. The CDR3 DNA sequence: TGCGCCAGCAGCCCCAGCCAACACCTCAATCAGCCCCAGCATTTT.

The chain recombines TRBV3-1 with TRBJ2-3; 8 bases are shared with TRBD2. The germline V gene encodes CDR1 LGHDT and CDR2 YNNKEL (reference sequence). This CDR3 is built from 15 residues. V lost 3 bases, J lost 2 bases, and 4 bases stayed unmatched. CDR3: CASSHTSGHTDTQYF. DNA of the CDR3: TGTGCCAGCAGCCACACTAGCGGTCACACAGATACGCAGTATTTT.

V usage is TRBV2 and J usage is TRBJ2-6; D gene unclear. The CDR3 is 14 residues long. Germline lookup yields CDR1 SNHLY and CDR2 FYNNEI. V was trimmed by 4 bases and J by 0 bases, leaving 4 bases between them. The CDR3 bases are TGTGCCAGCAGTGTACACTCTGGGGCCAACGTCCTGACTTTC. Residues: CASSVHSGANVLTF.

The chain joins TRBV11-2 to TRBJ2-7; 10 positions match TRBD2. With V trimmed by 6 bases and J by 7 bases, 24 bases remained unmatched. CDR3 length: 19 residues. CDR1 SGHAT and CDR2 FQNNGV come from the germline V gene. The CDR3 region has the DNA TGTGCCAGCAGGGACGAGCTCGGGGTAGCGGGGGGACCTAACAATGAGCAGTACTTC. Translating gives CASRDELGVAGGPNNEQYF.

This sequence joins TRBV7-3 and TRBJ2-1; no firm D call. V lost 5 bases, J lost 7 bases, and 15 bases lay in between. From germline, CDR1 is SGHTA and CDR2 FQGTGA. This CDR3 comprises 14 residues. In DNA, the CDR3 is TGTGCCAGCAGCCCCGACTCCCTCGGGAATGAGCAGTTCTTC. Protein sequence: CASSPDSLGNEQFF.

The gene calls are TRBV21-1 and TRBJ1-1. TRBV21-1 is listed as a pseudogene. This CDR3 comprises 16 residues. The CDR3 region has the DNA TGTGCCAGCAGCGAAATAAGGCAGGAGGGGTTCACTGAAGCTTTCTTT. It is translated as CASSEIRQEGFTEAFF.

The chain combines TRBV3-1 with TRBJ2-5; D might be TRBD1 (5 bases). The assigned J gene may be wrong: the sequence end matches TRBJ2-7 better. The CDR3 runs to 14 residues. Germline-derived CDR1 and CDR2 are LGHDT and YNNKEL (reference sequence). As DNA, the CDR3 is TGTGCCAGCAGCCAAGGTAAAGGGGCCTACGAGCAGTACTTC. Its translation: CASSQGKGAYEQYF.

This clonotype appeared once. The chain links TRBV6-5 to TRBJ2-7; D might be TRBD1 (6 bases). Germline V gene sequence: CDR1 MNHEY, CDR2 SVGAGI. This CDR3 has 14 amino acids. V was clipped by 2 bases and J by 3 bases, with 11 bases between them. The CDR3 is CASSYGGSNYEQYF. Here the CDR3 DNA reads TGTGCCAGCAGTTACGGGGGCAGTAACTACGAGCAGTACTTC.

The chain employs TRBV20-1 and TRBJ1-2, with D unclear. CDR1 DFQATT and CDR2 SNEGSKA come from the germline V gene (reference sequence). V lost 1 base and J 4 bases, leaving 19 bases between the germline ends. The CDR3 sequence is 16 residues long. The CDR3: CSARGVTLLGGYGYTF. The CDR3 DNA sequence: TGCAGTGCTAGAGGAGTGACGTTGCTGGGAGGCTATGGCTACACCTTC.